This TCR beta chain was sequenced during a study of Ad26.COV2.S vaccination and SARS-CoV-2 variants. The treatment here: over 15 received Ad26.COV2.S at low or high dose, single or two shots; roughly five received placebo; per-sample allocation not given. Sampling took place 63 days after the first vaccine or placebo injection. Expressing Wuhan-strain SARS-CoV-2 spike, an Ad26 vector served as the vaccine. Using immunoSEQ multiplex PCR, the repertoire was profiled, and TCRdb retains in-frame clones only, with some absent. Among about half a million clones listed, about 88% were seen once. The clonotype originates from a person between 18 and 60 years old who received the Ad26.COV2.S COVID-19 vaccine or a placebo. This material consisted of peripheral blood, taken in a trial of Ad26.COV2.S vaccine versus placebo.

CDR3 coding DNA: TGTGCCTGGAGCTTGTGGCATAAGGCTTTCTTT. Translation gives CAWSLWHKAFF. This sequence joins TRBV30 and TRBJ1-1; D gene unclear. The germline gives CDR1 GTSNPN, CDR2 SVGIG (reference sequence). This CDR3 region has 11 residues. The germline V and J ends were trimmed by 3 bases and 11 bases, with 13 bases remaining between them.